The T cell receptor (beta chain) under discussion was sequenced for a study of control samples from healthy donors and cancer patients. Trimming removed 6 bases from V and 4 bases from J; junction bases left unmatched: 8. This CDR3 has 15 amino acids. Germline CDR1 and CDR2: SGHVS and FQNEAQ. Profiled with immunoSEQ multiplex PCR; TCRdb holds only in-frame clones, not every one. This table has around 40,000 clones, approximately 90% appearing once. The rearrangement links TRBV7-8 to TRBJ1-1; 10 nucleotides line up with TRBD1. The sequence was collected from a woman in her thirties or forties with head and neck cancer. Specimen: PBMCs. The CDR3 sequence is CASSTGTGVSTEAFF. The DNA for the CDR3 is TGTGCCAGCAGTACCGGGACAGGGGTTTCCACTGAAGCTTTCTTT.